This record looks at one T cell receptor (beta chain) sequence and its context. The source of the sample is a study of T cells in Graves' hyperthyroidism and ophthalmopathy. Across the study: It was at initial diagnosis, before any treatment, that peripheral blood was collected.

From RNA transcripts, TCR beta CDR3 regions were amplified. Researchers ran a first-round RT-PCR on the TCR CDR3 using the HTBI primer set. TCRdb called the multiplex PCR reads again in MiXCR, with one record for every CDR3 protein. The sample lists 600,000 or so distinct CDR3 sequences, 15% to 20% occurring once. Orbital computed tomography, thyroid ultrasound, serum thyroxine and TRAb, and clinical symptoms together informed the diagnoses. The V and J ends lost 0 bases and 4 bases respectively, with 4 bases between them. The germline V gene encodes CDR1 LNHNV and CDR2 YYDKDF (reference sequence). The CDR3 is 14 residues long.

This TCR was recovered from a woman between 25 and 40 years old with Graves' hyperthyroidism. The chain employs TRBV15 and TRBJ1-6, with D unresolved. Sequenced: blood. The CDR3 protein is CATSREQYNSPLHF. CDR3 bases: TGTGCCACCAGCAGAGAACAGTATAATTCACCCCTCCACTTT. The entire variable domain, with the rest obtained from reference TRBV15 and TRBJ1-6, is as follows: DAMVIQNPRYQVTQFGKPVTLSCSQTLNHNVMYWYQQKSSQAPKLLFHYYDKDFNNEADTPDNFQSRRPNTSFCFLDIRSPGLGDTAMYLCATSREQYNSPLHFGNGTRLTVT.